The entry below gives a single T cell receptor (beta chain) sequence along with its context. No antigen is known for it. No base quality information exists; no much larger clone differs at one position. This entry is derived from a study of beta chain features in type 1 diabetes (dated by TCRdb to the late 2010s). Turning to the overall study: Mean age, gender distribution, total cell number and subset yield did not differ between patients and healthy donors. Whereas all 30 or so donors provided naive and central memory subsets, regulatory and stem cell-like memory subsets were isolated from just 8 patients and roughly eight healthy donors. In the study, TCRB repertoires of sorted circulating CD4+ T cell subsets from recently diagnosed type 1 diabetes patients were compared with those of matched healthy donors. Across all samples, roughly 110,000,000 sorted cells were examined, and cell number per subset correlated strongly with RNA yield.

The High Capacity cDNA Reverse Transcription Kit was used to reverse transcribe all of the isolated RNA, meaning that expressed TCRB transcripts were what got sequenced. Deep immunoSEQ sequencing was applied to naive, central memory and regulatory T cell samples, giving an average of around 3.4 million total reads per sample. Sorted cells were lysed in RLT buffer, and RNA was extracted using DNase-treated RNeasy Micro or Mini kits according to cell number. Each cell subset was processed on its own to prevent cross-contamination, while patient and healthy donor samples were processed together. TCRB sequences were amplified from cDNA with the immunoSEQ multiplex PCR, producing 87-bp fragments spanning the CDR3 region. Sequencing of the amplicons was done on the Illumina HiSeq platform. Turning to the authors' computational methods: Synthetic template baselines were used to correct PCR bias computationally, reads within Hamming distance 2 were collapsed together, and singletons that could not be merged were discarded. Reads were aligned against IMGT so that V, D and J genes, CDR3 length and insertions or deletions at six rearrangement sites could be assigned. Within each subset, clonotype counts were normalized to sorted cell number, and only after that were true diversity and Gini coefficients computed with the tcR R package. The overlap coefficient, calculated on TCRB nucleotide sequences, was used to measure repertoire sharing. As a proxy for the pre-selection repertoire, out-of-frame TCRB sequences from naive cells were analyzed. TCRdb obtained this table from immuneACCESS and retained in-frame rearrangements with V and J assigned. These tables miss some clones; where compared with another copy, unresolved V genes account for less than half of the shortfall, and the remainder is unexplained. The V and J calls and the clone size are those of that table, but D and trimming were determined from the DNA. This sample is represented by approximately 260,000 clones; about 23% of them were singletons. The ten largest clones take up about 0.011% of the sample.

A single peripheral blood draw of around 100 mL on average was collected from each donor into heparinised tubes. Naive, central memory, regulatory and stem cell-like memory CD4+ T cells were sorted on a BD FACSAria II using a panel including CD45RO, CCR7, CD25, CD127, CD95 and CD27. Purity was above 98% for every sorted population. Right away, PBMCs were isolated by Lymphoprep density gradient centrifugation and were stained directly, with no culture step. So that batch effects would be minimized, each experiment stained and sorted samples in pairs, pairing one healthy donor with one patient. V is reduced by 2 bases and J by 6 bases, leaving a spacing of 11 bases between them. The germline V gene specifies SGDLS as CDR1 and YYNGEE as CDR2. From the cysteine up to the phenylalanine, the CDR3 has a length of 13 residues. Kept here is only the CDR3 DNA, which spans 39 bases and is read in frame from base 1.

The full study reports these points: Because small numbers of individuals were included in the HLA sub-analyses, any influence of HLA type on TCRB rearrangement was left unresolved. A moderate but significant shortening of TCRB CDR3 length was observed in type 1 diabetes patients in all four CD4+ subsets. PCR may preferentially amplify shorter templates, but because patient and control samples were amplified and corrected together, any resulting skew would affect both groups equally. Naive, central memory and regulatory TCRB repertoires appeared more similar among patients than among healthy donors. Fewer insertions and more nucleotide deletions at VDJ recombination sites were observed in patients with type 1 diabetes, implying thymic rearrangement abnormalities. Sequencing cDNA rather than genomic DNA could over-represent highly expressing activated cells, although activation and CD3 levels did not differ between groups.

The sequenced sample was naive CD4+ T cells from blood. What the cell subset or site label conveys for this sample: true naive CD4+ T cells. The sequence joins TRBV9 to TRBJ2-5; D gene: possibly TRBD2, on 5 matching bases. The sequence was collected from a woman aged 25 to 39 with type 1 diabetes. The nucleotide sequence is given as TGTGCCAGCAGCGTGACGGGAATACAGACCCAGTACTTC. The resulting protein is CASSVTGIQTQYF.